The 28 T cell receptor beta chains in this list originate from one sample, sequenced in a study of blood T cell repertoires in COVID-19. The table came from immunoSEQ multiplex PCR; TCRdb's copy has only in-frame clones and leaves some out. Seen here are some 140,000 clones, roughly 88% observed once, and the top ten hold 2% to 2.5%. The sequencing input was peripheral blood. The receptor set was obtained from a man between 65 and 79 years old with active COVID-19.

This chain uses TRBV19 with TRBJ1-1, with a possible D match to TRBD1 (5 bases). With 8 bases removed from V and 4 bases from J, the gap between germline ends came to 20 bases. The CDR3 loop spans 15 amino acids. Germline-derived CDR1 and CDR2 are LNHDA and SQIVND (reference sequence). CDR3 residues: CASSQGASGGTEAFF. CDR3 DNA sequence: TGTGCCAGTTCACAAGGGGCGAGTGGCGGCACTGAAGCTTTCTTT.

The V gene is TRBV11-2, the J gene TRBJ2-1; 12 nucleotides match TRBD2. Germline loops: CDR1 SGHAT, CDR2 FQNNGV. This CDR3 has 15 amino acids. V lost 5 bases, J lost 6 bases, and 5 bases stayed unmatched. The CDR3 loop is CASSPRLAGANEQFF. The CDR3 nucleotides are TGTGCCAGCAGCCCAAGACTAGCGGGAGCCAATGAGCAGTTCTTC. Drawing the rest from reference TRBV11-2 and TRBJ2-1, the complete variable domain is EAGVAQSPRYKIIEKRQSVAFWCNPISGHATLYWYQQILGQGPKLLIQFQNNGVVDDSQLPKDRFSAERLKGVDSTLKIQPAKLEDSAVYLCASSPRLAGANEQFFGPGTRLTVL.

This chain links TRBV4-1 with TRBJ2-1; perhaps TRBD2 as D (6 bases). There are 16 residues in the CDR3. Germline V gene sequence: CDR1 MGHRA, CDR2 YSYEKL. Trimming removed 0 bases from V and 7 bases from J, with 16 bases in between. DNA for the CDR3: TGCGCCAGCAGCCAAGATGGGAGGAACCTCCGGAATGAGCAGTTCTTC. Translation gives CASSQDGRNLRNEQFF.

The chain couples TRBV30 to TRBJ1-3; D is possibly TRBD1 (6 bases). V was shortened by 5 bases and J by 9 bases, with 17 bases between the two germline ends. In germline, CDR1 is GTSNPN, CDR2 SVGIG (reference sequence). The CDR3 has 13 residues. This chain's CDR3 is CAWWGGPGGTIYF. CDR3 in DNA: TGTGCCTGGTGGGGGGGGCCGGGGGGCACCATATATTTT.

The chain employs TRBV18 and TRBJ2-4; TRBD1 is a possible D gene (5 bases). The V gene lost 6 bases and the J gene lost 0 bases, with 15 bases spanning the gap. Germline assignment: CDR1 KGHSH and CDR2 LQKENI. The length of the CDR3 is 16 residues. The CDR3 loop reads CASSPDRGLAKNIQYF. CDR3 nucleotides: TGTGCCAGCTCGCCTGACAGAGGCCTAGCCAAAAACATTCAGTACTTC.

CDR3 residues: CASMRGQSSYNEQFF. The CDR3 DNA sequence: TGTGCCAGCATGAGGGGACAGAGCTCCTACAATGAGCAGTTCTTC. The rearrangement joins TRBV2 to TRBJ2-1; 7 bases align to TRBD1. This CDR3 has 15 residues. The germline gives CDR1 SNHLY, CDR2 FYNNEI. J gave up 0 bases and V 7 bases, and 6 bases lay outside the gene matches.

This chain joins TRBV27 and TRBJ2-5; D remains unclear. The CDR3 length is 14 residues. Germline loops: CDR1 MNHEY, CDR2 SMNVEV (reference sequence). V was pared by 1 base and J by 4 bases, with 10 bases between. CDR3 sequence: CASSLFGSSETQYF. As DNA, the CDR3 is TGTGCCAGCAGTTTATTCGGTTCCTCAGAGACCCAGTACTTC.

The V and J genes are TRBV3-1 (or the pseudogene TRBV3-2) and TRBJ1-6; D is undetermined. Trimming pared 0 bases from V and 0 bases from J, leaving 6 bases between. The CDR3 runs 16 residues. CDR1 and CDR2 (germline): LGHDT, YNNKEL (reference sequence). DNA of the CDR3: TGTGCCAGCAGCCAAGAAGGGAGCTCCTATAATTCACCCCTCCACTTT. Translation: CASSQEGSSYNSPLHF.

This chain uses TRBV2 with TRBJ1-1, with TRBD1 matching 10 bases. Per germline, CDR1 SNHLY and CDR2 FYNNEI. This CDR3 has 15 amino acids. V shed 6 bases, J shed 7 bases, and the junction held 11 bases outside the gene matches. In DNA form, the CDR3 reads TGTGCCAGCAGGGCGGACAGGGGGGGATCGGATGAAGCTTTCTTT. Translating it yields CASRADRGGSDEAFF.

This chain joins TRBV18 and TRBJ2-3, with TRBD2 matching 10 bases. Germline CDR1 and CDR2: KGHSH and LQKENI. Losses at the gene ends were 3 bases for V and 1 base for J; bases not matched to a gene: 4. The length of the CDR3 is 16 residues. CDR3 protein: CASSPSLAGGTDTQYF. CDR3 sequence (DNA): TGTGCCAGCTCACCCTCTCTAGCGGGAGGCACAGATACGCAGTATTTT.

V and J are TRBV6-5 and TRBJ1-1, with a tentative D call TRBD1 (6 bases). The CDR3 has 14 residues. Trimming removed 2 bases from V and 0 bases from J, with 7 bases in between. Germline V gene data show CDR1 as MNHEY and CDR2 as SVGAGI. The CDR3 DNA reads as TGTGCCAGCAGTTACGGACAGATGAACACTGAAGCTTTCTTT. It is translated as CASSYGQMNTEAFF.

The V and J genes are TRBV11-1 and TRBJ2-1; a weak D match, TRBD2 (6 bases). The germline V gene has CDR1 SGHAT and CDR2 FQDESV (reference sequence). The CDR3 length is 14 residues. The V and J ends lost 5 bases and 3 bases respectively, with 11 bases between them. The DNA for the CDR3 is TGTGCCAGCAGCCTTGGAGGGAACTACAATGAGCAGTTCTTC. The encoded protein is CASSLGGNYNEQFF.

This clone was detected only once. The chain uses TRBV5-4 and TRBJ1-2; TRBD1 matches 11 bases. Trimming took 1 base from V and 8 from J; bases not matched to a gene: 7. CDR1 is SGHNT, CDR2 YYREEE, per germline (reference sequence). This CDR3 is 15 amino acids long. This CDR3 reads CASSLTGTGGKGYTF. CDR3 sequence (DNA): TGTGCCAGCAGCTTGACCGGGACAGGGGGGAAGGGCTACACCTTC.

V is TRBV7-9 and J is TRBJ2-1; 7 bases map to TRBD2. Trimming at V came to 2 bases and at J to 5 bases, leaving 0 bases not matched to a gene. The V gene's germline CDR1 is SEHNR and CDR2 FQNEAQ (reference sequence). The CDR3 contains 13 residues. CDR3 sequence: CASSLSGNNEQFF. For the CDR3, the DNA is TGTGCCAGCAGCTTAAGCGGGAACAATGAGCAGTTCTTC.

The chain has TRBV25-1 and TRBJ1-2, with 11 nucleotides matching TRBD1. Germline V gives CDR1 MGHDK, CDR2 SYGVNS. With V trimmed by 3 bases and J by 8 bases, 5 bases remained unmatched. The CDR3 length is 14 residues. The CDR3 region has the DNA TGTGCCAGCAGTGATGGGACAGGGGGACAGGGCTACACCTTC. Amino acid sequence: CASSDGTGGQGYTF.

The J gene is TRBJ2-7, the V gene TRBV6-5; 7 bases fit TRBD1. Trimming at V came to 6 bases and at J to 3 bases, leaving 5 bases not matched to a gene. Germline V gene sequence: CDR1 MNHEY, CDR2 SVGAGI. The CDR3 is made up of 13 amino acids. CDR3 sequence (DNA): TGTGCCAGCAGAAGGGACAGCCTCTACGAGCAGTACTTC. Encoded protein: CASRRDSLYEQYF.

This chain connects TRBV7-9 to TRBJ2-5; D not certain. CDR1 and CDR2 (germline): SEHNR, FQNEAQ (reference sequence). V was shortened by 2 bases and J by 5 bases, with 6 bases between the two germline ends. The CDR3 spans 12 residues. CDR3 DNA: TGTGCCAGCAGCTTACGGCGGGAGACCCAGTACTTC. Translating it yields CASSLRRETQYF.

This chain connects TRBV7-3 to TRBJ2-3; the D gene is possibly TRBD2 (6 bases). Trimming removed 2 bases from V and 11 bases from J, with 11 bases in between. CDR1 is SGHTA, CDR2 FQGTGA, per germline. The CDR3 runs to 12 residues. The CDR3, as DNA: TGTGCCAGCAGCTTACAGAGGGGAGGGCAGTATTTT. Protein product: CASSLQRGGQYF.

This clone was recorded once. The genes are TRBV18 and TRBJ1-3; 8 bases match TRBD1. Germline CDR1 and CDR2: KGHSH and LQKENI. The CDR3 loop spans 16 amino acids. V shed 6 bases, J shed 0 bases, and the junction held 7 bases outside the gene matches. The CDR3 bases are TGTGCCAGCTCGGCTGGACAGGGCAGCTCTGGAAACACCATATATTTT. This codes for CASSAGQGSSGNTIYF.

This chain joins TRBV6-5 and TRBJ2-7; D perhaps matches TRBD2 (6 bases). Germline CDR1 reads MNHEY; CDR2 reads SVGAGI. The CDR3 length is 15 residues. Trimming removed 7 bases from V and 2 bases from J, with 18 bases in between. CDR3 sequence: CASIPGVAATYEQYF. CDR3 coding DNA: TGTGCCAGCATTCCCGGGGTAGCGGCCACCTACGAGCAGTACTTC.

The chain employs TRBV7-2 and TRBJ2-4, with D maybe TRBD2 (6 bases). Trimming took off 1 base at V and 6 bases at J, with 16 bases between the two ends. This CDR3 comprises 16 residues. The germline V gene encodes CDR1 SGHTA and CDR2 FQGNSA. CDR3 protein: CASSLGAGSFRNIQYF. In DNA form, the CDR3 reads TGTGCCAGCAGCTTAGGGGCGGGGAGCTTCAGAAACATTCAGTACTTC.

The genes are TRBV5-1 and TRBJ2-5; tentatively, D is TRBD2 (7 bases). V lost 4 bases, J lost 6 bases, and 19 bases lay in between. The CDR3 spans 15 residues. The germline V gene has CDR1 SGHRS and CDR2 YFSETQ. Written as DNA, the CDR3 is TGCGCCAGCAGCGGGGGGGCGGGGGCCGAAAAGACCCAGTACTTC. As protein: CASSGGAGAEKTQYF.

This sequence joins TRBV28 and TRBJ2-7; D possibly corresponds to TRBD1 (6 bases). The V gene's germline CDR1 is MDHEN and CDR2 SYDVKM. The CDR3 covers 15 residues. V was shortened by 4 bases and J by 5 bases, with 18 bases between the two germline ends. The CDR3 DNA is TGTGCCAGCAGTTCCAGGGGAGCCGGGCCTGACGAGCAGTACTTC. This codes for CASSSRGAGPDEQYF.

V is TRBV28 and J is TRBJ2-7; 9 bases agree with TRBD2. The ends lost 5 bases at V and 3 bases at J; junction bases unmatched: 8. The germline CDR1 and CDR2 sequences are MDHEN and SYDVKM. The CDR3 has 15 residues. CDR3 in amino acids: CASSTVAGAYYEQYF. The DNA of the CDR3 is TGTGCCAGCAGTACGGTAGCGGGAGCCTACTACGAGCAGTACTTC.

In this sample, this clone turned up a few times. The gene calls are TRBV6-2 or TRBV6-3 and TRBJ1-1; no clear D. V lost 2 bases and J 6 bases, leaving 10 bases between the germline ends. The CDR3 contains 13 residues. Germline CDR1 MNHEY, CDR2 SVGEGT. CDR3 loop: CASSYGYLAEAFF. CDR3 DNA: TGTGCCAGCAGTTACGGTTACTTGGCTGAAGCTTTCTTT.

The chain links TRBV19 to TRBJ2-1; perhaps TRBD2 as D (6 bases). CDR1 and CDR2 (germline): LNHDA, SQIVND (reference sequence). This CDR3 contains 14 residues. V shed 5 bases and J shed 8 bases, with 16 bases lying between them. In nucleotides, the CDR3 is TGTGCCAGTAGTTTTAGCGGTCTGGGGTATGAGCAGTTCTTC. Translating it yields CASSFSGLGYEQFF.

CDR3 bases: TGTGCCAGCAGCCCTCGGACAGGGGGAAACACTGAAGCTTTCTTT. Protein sequence: CASSPRTGGNTEAFF. The rearrangement uses TRBV3-1 (or the pseudogene TRBV3-2) and TRBJ1-1; 10 bases match TRBD1. The CDR3 runs 15 residues. Per the germline V gene, CDR1 is LGHDT and CDR2 is YNNKEL (reference sequence). V gave up 4 bases and J gave up 2 bases; unmatched junction bases: 4.

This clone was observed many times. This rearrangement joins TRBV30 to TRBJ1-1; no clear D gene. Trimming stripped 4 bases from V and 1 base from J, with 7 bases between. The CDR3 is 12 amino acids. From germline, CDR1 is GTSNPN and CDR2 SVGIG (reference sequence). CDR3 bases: TGTGCCTGGACGGTAGAGAACACTGAAGCTTTCTTT. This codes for CAWTVENTEAFF. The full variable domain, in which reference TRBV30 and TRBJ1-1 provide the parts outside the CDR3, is SQTIHQWPATLVQPVGSPLSLECTVEGTSNPNLYWYRQAAGRGLQLLFYSVGIGQISSEVPQNLSASRPQDRQFILSSKKLLLSDSGFYLCAWTVENTEAFFGQGTRLTVV.